Listed below are T cell receptor beta chains from one sample, sequenced in a study of Ad26.COV2.S vaccination and SARS-CoV-2 variants. Measured with immunoSEQ multiplex PCR; TCRdb has only the in-frame clones, and not every one. The table includes hundreds of thousands of clones, roughly 87% detected once. The sequencing used peripheral blood, collected in a trial of Ad26.COV2.S vaccine versus placebo. All receptors come from a person aged 18 to 59 who received the Ad26.COV2.S COVID-19 vaccine or a placebo. Both conserved end residues are part of each CDR3. D genes are given only for firm matches. The listing skips clone size in some rows; elsewhere it reads once, few, many or a size class.

v_gene: TRBV28
d_gene: TRBD1
abundance: .
j_gene: TRBJ2-7
CDR3aa: CASSTYRGSSYEQYF
CDR3nt: TGTGCCAGCAGTACCTACAGGGGTAGCTCCTACGAGCAGTACTTC

v_gene: TRBV6-6
d_gene: .
abundance: .
j_gene: TRBJ1-5
CDR3aa: CASSYSAAQPQHF
CDR3nt: TGTGCCAGCAGTTACTCAGCCGCGCAGCCCCAGCATTTT

v_gene: TRBV5-1
d_gene: TRBD1
abundance: .
j_gene: TRBJ1-2
CDR3aa: CASSTDTGGGYGYTF
CDR3nt: TGCGCCAGCAGCACAGATACAGGGGGCGGCTATGGCTACACCTTC

v_gene: TRBV2
d_gene: TRBD2
abundance: .
j_gene: TRBJ2-5
CDR3aa: CASSSGVGETQYF
CDR3nt: TGTGCCAGCAGTAGCGGGGTTGGAGAGACCCAGTACTTC

v_gene: TRBV19
d_gene: TRBD1
abundance: .
j_gene: TRBJ2-2
CDR3aa: CASSDRADTGELFF
CDR3nt: TGTGCCAGTAGTGACAGGGCGGACACCGGGGAGCTGTTTTTT

v_gene: TRBV10-3
d_gene: .
abundance: .
j_gene: TRBJ2-1
CDR3aa: CAISDRTIGNEQFF
CDR3nt: TGTGCCATCAGTGACAGGACCATAGGCAATGAGCAGTTCTTC

v_gene: TRBV7-2
d_gene: .
abundance: .
j_gene: TRBJ2-1
CDR3aa: CASSLLPGPYNEQFF
CDR3nt: TGTGCCAGCAGCTTACTGCCTGGCCCCTACAATGAGCAGTTCTTC

v_gene: TRBV27
d_gene: TRBD1
abundance: .
j_gene: TRBJ2-1
CDR3aa: CASSGTAYNEQFF
CDR3nt: TGTGCCAGTTCCGGGACAGCCTACAATGAGCAGTTCTTC

v_gene: TRBV5-6
d_gene: .
abundance: .
j_gene: TRBJ1-3
CDR3aa: CASSFGDSNTIYF
CDR3nt: TGTGCCAGCAGCTTTGGGGACTCAAACACCATATATTTT

v_gene: TRBV20-1
d_gene: .
abundance: .
j_gene: TRBJ2-3
CDR3aa: CSASKATGPDTQYF
CDR3nt: TGCAGTGCTAGTAAGGCTACGGGCCCAGATACGCAGTATTTT

v_gene: TRBV25-1
d_gene: .
abundance: few
j_gene: TRBJ1-1
CDR3aa: CASSSGTLSRGNTEAFF
CDR3nt: TGTGCCAGCAGCTCCGGGACACTCTCCAGAGGGAACACTGAAGCTTTCTTT

v_gene: TRBV18
d_gene: TRBD1
abundance: .
j_gene: TRBJ1-2
CDR3aa: CASSNRDRANDGYTF
CDR3nt: TGTGCCAGCTCAAACCGGGACAGGGCCAATGATGGCTACACCTTC

v_gene: TRBV6-2/TRBV6-3
d_gene: .
abundance: .
j_gene: TRBJ1-5
CDR3aa: CASSYWPRENSNQPQHF
CDR3nt: TGTGCCAGCAGTTATTGGCCCCGGGAAAATAGCAATCAGCCCCAGCATTTT

v_gene: TRBV6-6
d_gene: .
abundance: .
j_gene: TRBJ1-5
CDR3aa: CASRPNSNQPQHF
CDR3nt: TGTGCCAGCAGACCGAATAGCAATCAGCCCCAGCATTTT

v_gene: TRBV12-3/TRBV12-4
d_gene: .
abundance: .
j_gene: TRBJ2-3
CDR3aa: CASSFTEADTQYF
CDR3nt: TGTGCCAGCAGTTTTACGGAAGCAGATACGCAGTATTTT

v_gene: TRBV5-4
d_gene: .
abundance: .
j_gene: TRBJ2-1
CDR3aa: CASSPRSSYNEQFF
CDR3nt: TGTGCCAGCAGCCCAAGGAGCTCCTACAATGAGCAGTTCTTC

v_gene: TRBV18
d_gene: .
abundance: .
j_gene: TRBJ2-5
CDR3aa: CASSPPGQETQYF
CDR3nt: TGTGCCAGCTCACCACCGGGTCAAGAGACCCAGTACTTC

v_gene: TRBV5-8
d_gene: .
abundance: .
j_gene: TRBJ2-3
CDR3aa: CASSRDSTDTQYF
CDR3nt: TGTGCCAGCAGCCGGGACAGCACAGATACGCAGTATTTT

v_gene: TRBV15
d_gene: .
abundance: .
j_gene: TRBJ2-5
CDR3aa: CATSRLKDGPQETQYF
CDR3nt: TGTGCCACCAGCAGATTAAAGGACGGTCCCCAAGAGACCCAGTACTTC

v_gene: TRBV7-2
d_gene: TRBD1
abundance: .
j_gene: TRBJ2-1
CDR3aa: CASSLTGQGYNEQFF
CDR3nt: TGTGCCAGCAGCTTAACGGGACAGGGGTACAATGAGCAGTTCTTC

v_gene: TRBV7-7
d_gene: TRBD2
abundance: .
j_gene: TRBJ2-5
CDR3aa: CASSLRGSIAGGSGQETQYF
CDR3nt: TGTGCCAGCAGCCTAAGAGGGTCGATAGCGGGGGGGTCTGGGCAAGAGACCCAGTACTTC

v_gene: TRBV18
d_gene: .
abundance: .
j_gene: TRBJ1-2
CDR3aa: CASSPQGIYGYTF
CDR3nt: TGTGCCAGCTCACCGCAGGGAATCTATGGCTACACCTTC

v_gene: TRBV5-1
d_gene: .
abundance: once
j_gene: TRBJ2-3
CDR3aa: CASSRGPDTQYF
CDR3nt: TGCGCCAGCAGCAGGGGTCCAGATACGCAGTATTTT

v_gene: TRBV6-5
d_gene: TRBD1
abundance: .
j_gene: TRBJ2-5
CDR3aa: CASSPRQGKETQYF
CDR3nt: TGTGCCAGCAGTCCCCGACAGGGGAAAGAGACCCAGTACTTC

v_gene: TRBV12-5
d_gene: .
abundance: few
j_gene: TRBJ1-5
CDR3aa: CASGLDQPQHF
CDR3nt: TGTGCTAGTGGTTTGGATCAGCCCCAGCATTTT

v_gene: TRBV6-5
d_gene: .
abundance: .
j_gene: TRBJ1-2
CDR3aa: CASSYAGKRGYTF
CDR3nt: TGTGCCAGCAGTTACGCAGGGAAGCGTGGCTACACCTTC

v_gene: TRBV4-1
d_gene: .
abundance: .
j_gene: TRBJ1-2
CDR3aa: CASSPESSGGGYGYTF
CDR3nt: TGCGCCAGCAGCCCCGAGTCCTCGGGGGGGGGCTATGGCTACACCTTC

v_gene: TRBV28
d_gene: .
abundance: .
j_gene: TRBJ2-7
CDR3aa: CASSLKIARVAEQYF
CDR3nt: TGTGCCAGCAGTTTGAAAATCGCCAGGGTTGCCGAGCAGTACTTC

v_gene: TRBV7-6
d_gene: .
abundance: .
j_gene: TRBJ1-6
CDR3aa: CASSGTGSPLHF
CDR3nt: TGTGCCAGCAGCGGGACTGGGTCACCCCTCCACTTT

v_gene: TRBV4-2
d_gene: .
abundance: .
j_gene: TRBJ1-6
CDR3aa: CASSQEGSSYNSPLHF
CDR3nt: TGTGCCAGCAGCCAAGAAGGGAGCTCCTATAATTCACCCCTCCACTTT

v_gene: TRBV11-3
d_gene: .
abundance: .
j_gene: TRBJ1-1
CDR3aa: CASSLTQISEAFF
CDR3nt: TGTGCCAGCAGCTTAACCCAGATAAGTGAAGCTTTCTTT

v_gene: TRBV27
d_gene: TRBD2
abundance: .
j_gene: TRBJ2-1
CDR3aa: CASNARGDVYNEQFF
CDR3nt: TGTGCCAGCAATGCGCGGGGGGATGTCTACAATGAGCAGTTCTTC

v_gene: TRBV7-2
d_gene: .
abundance: .
j_gene: TRBJ1-1
CDR3aa: CASSLFPLFPNTEAFF
CDR3nt: TGTGCCAGCAGCTTATTCCCCCTCTTCCCGAACACTGAAGCTTTCTTT

v_gene: TRBV3-1/TRBV3-2
d_gene: TRBD2
abundance: .
j_gene: TRBJ2-1
CDR3aa: CASSPGGRSYNEQFF
CDR3nt: TGTGCCAGCAGCCCGGGGGGACGCTCCTACAATGAGCAGTTCTTC

v_gene: TRBV4-2
d_gene: .
abundance: .
j_gene: TRBJ2-7
CDR3aa: CASSQDRTRSYEQYF
CDR3nt: TGTGCCAGCAGCCAAGATCGGACCCGCTCCTACGAGCAGTACTTC

v_gene: TRBV2
d_gene: TRBD1
abundance: .
j_gene: TRBJ1-5
CDR3aa: CASSKNRGGSNQPQHF
CDR3nt: TGTGCCAGCAGCAAAAACAGGGGGGGTAGCAATCAGCCCCAGCATTTT